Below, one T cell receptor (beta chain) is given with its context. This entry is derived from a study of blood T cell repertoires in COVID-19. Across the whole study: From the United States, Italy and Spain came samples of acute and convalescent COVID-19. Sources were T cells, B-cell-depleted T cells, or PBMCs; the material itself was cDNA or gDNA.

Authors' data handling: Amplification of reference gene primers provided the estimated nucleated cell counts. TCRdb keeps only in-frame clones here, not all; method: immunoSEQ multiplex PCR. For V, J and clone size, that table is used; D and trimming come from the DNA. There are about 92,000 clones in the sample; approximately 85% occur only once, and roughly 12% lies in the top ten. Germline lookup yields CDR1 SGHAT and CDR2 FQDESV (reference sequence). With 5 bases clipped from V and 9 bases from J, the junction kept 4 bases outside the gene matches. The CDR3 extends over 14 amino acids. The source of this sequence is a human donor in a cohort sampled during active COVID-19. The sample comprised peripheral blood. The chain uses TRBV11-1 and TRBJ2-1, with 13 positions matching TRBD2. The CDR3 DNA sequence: TGTGCCAGCAGCACTAGCGGGGGGGCCGCTGAGCAGTTCTTC. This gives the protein CASSTSGGAAEQFF. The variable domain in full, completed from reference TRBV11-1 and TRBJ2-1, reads EAEVAQSPRYKITEKSQAVAFWCDPISGHATLYWYRQILGQGPELLVQFQDESVVDDSQLPKDRFSAERLKGVDSTLKIQPAELGDSAMYLCASSTSGGAAEQFFGPGTRLTVL.